The clone carrying this T cell receptor beta chain qualifies as medium-sized. The CDR3 runs 15 residues. The V gene lost 7 bases and the J gene lost 0 bases, with 12 bases spanning the gap. Germline CDR1 reads MNHEY; CDR2 reads SMNVEV (reference sequence). The source of the sample is a study of metastatic and nonmetastatic thyroid tumors. As for the study in general: Across peripheral blood and tumor or nodule tissue samples taken from malignant and benign thyroid patients, the repertoires were compared with one another.

TCRdb re-called the PCR reads through MiXCR. Here the sample spans approximately 38,000 clones, about 17% being singletons. Among the patients, none had received any treatment before thyroid surgery. This TCR was sampled from a female donor with papillary thyroid cancer or a benign thyroid nodule (not recorded which). Some clones in this sample may be carry-over from other donors' samples. What was sequenced was blood. This chain links TRBV27 with TRBJ2-2, with D possibly called TRBD1 or TRBD2 (5 bases each). The CDR3 DNA sequence: TGTGCCAGCACCTGGGGCGGGCCGAACACCGGGGAGCTGTTTTTT. This encodes CASTWGGPNTGELFF.